The 15 T cell receptor beta chains below come from one sample, sequenced in a study of T cell repertoires in cytomegalovirus infection. Which antigens these TCRs recognize remains unknown. TCRdb called the reads again in MiXCR, with one record for every CDR3 protein. The sample lists more than 95,000 distinct CDR3 sequences; around 32% were seen once. The sample was CD8+ T cells from cultured PBMCs, taken from culture after CMV antigen stimulation. Receptors originate from a human donor in good health (CMV status not recorded). Some clones in this sample may be carry-over from other donors' samples.

The chain has TRBV19 and TRBJ2-7, with 11 bases identical to TRBD1. Germline V gene data show CDR1 as LNHDA and CDR2 as SQIVND (reference sequence). This CDR3 spans 13 amino acids. V lost 5 bases, J lost 5 bases, and 2 bases stayed unmatched. The CDR3 bases are TGTGCCAGTAGTGGGGACAGGGGGGACGAGCAGTACTTC. Its protein is CASSGDRGDEQYF. Full variable domain (rest looked up from reference TRBV19 and TRBJ2-7): DGGITQSPKYLFRKEGQNVTLSCEQNLNHDAMYWYRQDPGQGLRLIYYSQIVNDFQKGDIAEGYSVSREKKESFPLTVTSAQKNPTAFYLCASSGDRGDEQYFGPGTRLTVT.

This clonotype has a count of ten or more. V gene TRBV4-2 combines with J gene TRBJ1-1; unclear D gene. The germline V gene encodes CDR1 LGHNA and CDR2 YNFKEQ. The V gene lost 1 base and the J gene lost 0 bases, with 15 bases spanning the gap. CDR3 length: 17 amino acids. CDR3 in amino acids: CASSQVFGGPMNTEAFF. The CDR3 coding sequence is TGTGCCAGCAGCCAAGTGTTCGGTGGCCCAATGAACACTGAAGCTTTCTTT.

This clonotype was observed a few times. This rearrangement joins TRBV7-9 to TRBJ2-7; no definite D call. Trimming cost V 1 base and J 6 bases, with 16 bases left between them. The CDR3 length is 15 residues. From germline, CDR1 is SEHNR and CDR2 FQNEAQ (reference sequence). The DNA of the CDR3 is TGTGCCAGCAGCTTAGTTGGGTCAAAAGGAATCGAGCAGTACTTC. It specifies CASSLVGSKGIEQYF.

This clonotype has only a few counts. CDR3 loop: CASSETGVDQPQHF. CDR3 coding DNA: TGTGCCAGCAGCGAAACAGGGGTAGATCAGCCCCAGCATTTT. The chain employs TRBV2 and TRBJ1-5, with 7 positions matching TRBD1. With 6 bases clipped from V and 5 bases from J, the junction kept 7 bases outside the gene matches. The CDR3 runs 14 residues. The germline gives CDR1 SNHLY, CDR2 FYNNEI. The whole variable domain, remainder taken from reference TRBV2 and TRBJ1-5, is EPEVTQTPSHQVTQMGQEVILRCVPISNHLYFYWYRQILGQKVEFLVSFYNNEISEKSEIFDDQFSVERPDGSNFTLKIRSTKLEDSAMYFCASSETGVDQPQHFGDGTRLSIL.

The chain joins TRBV7-3 to TRBJ2-3, with 11 bases fitting TRBD2. Germline CDR1 reads SGHTA; CDR2 reads FQGTGA. Trimming removed 3 bases from V and 6 bases from J; junction bases left unmatched: 8. CDR3 length equals 16 residues. CDR3 nucleotides: TGTGCCAGCAGCTTGAAACTAGCGGGGGCTCGGGATACGCAGTATTTT. This encodes CASSLKLAGARDTQYF. The complete variable domain, with remaining parts taken from reference TRBV7-3 and TRBJ2-3, reads GAGVSQTPSNKVTEKGKYVELRCDPISGHTALYWYRQSLGQGPEFLIYFQGTGAADDSGLPNDRFFAVRPEGSVSTLKIQRTERGDSAVYLCASSLKLAGARDTQYFGPGTRLTVL.

This clonotype has at least ten counts. The chain employs TRBV12-3 or TRBV12-4 and TRBJ1-4; 7 nucleotides line up with TRBD1. The junction had 2 bases not matched to a gene; V was cut back by 2 bases and J by 5 bases. CDR3 length: 14 amino acids. CDR3 region: CASSLRDRNEKLFF. Here the CDR3 DNA reads TGTGCCAGCAGTTTACGGGACAGAAATGAAAAACTGTTTTTT.

V usage is TRBV9 and J usage is TRBJ1-1; D ambiguous. CDR1 and CDR2 from the germline V gene are SGDLS and YYNGEE. V dropped 2 bases and J dropped 1 base, with 9 bases sitting between them. The CDR3 has 14 amino acids. The CDR3 nucleotides are TGTGCCAGCAGCGTGACGTCAGGGAACACTGAAGCTTTCTTT. Translated: CASSVTSGNTEAFF.

The chain has TRBV6-6 and TRBJ2-1; unclear D gene. The CDR3 has 12 amino acids. Germline V gives CDR1 MNHNY, CDR2 SVGAGI (reference sequence). Trimming left V 2 bases short and J 6 bases short, with 5 bases between. The CDR3 DNA follows: TGTGCCAGCAGTTACGGCGCCAATGAGCAGTTCTTC. It codes for CASSYGANEQFF.

The V and J genes are TRBV20-1 and TRBJ1-3; 7 nucleotides align to TRBD1. CDR1 and CDR2 from the germline V gene are DFQATT and SNEGSKA (reference sequence). This CDR3 has 14 amino acids. V shed 5 bases and J 0 bases; nucleotides not matched to a gene: 4. The DNA of the CDR3 is TGCAGTGCTGGACAGGAGAGCTCTGGAAACACCATATATTTT. Protein product: CSAGQESSGNTIYF.

This clonotype was seen just once. This chain connects TRBV6-5 to TRBJ2-7; D gene ambiguous. The germline gives CDR1 MNHEY, CDR2 SVGAGI. The V gene lost 0 bases and the J gene lost 2 bases, with 11 bases spanning the gap. The CDR3 contains 15 residues. CDR3 DNA: TGTGCCAGCAGTTACTCTACTCATGCAGCCTACGAGCAGTACTTC. Its translation: CASSYSTHAAYEQYF.

The chain combines TRBV5-1 with TRBJ1-1; D ambiguous. Germline V gene sequence: CDR1 SGHRS, CDR2 YFSETQ. The CDR3 is 15 residues long. Trimming took 2 bases from V and 0 from J, leaving 11 bases between them. The CDR3: CASSFNIFLNTEAFF. CDR3 bases: TGCGCCAGCAGCTTTAACATCTTCCTGAACACTGAAGCTTTCTTT.

In DNA form, the CDR3 reads TGTGCCAGCAGCTTAGGAATTGGTGTGGAGGCTAGCGGGGAAAACACCGGGGAGCTGTTTTTT. Translating it yields CASSLGIGVEASGENTGELFF. The rearrangement uses TRBV7-6 and TRBJ2-2, with TRBD2 matching 9 bases. V lost 1 base to trimming and J lost 2 bases; unmatched junction nucleotides: 17. The length of the CDR3 is 21 residues. Per germline, CDR1 SGHVS and CDR2 FNYEAQ.

This clonotype was seen a few times. V usage is TRBV11-1 and J usage is TRBJ2-3; D is possibly TRBD1 (5 bases). Germline V gives CDR1 SGHAT, CDR2 FQDESV (reference sequence). V lost 3 bases, J lost 4 bases, and 11 bases lay in between. This CDR3 is built from 14 residues. The CDR3, as DNA: TGTGCCAGCAGCTTCCCTTTGGGGCCAGATACGCAGTATTTT. Translating gives CASSFPLGPDTQYF.

The rearrangement joins TRBV5-6 to TRBJ1-2; D is ambiguous. The ends were cut back, 7 bases at V and 4 bases at J, with 23 bases in the middle. This CDR3 comprises 16 residues. Germline CDR1 and CDR2: SGHDT and YYEEEE. Written as DNA, the CDR3 is TGTGCCAGCGCATCGCAGACATACATTGGTCCCTATGGCTACACCTTC. Protein product: CASASQTYIGPYGYTF.

This clonotype was observed a few times. The gene calls are TRBV6-5 and TRBJ1-3; 9 bases map to TRBD1. Looked up from germline, CDR1 is MNHEY and CDR2 is SVGAGI. CDR3 size: 18 residues. The ends lost 0 bases at V and 1 base at J; junction bases unmatched: 7. The CDR3 DNA reads TGTGCCAGCAGTTACTCGAGGGACAGGGAATCGTCTGGAAACACCATATATTTT. This codes for CASSYSRDRESSGNTIYF.